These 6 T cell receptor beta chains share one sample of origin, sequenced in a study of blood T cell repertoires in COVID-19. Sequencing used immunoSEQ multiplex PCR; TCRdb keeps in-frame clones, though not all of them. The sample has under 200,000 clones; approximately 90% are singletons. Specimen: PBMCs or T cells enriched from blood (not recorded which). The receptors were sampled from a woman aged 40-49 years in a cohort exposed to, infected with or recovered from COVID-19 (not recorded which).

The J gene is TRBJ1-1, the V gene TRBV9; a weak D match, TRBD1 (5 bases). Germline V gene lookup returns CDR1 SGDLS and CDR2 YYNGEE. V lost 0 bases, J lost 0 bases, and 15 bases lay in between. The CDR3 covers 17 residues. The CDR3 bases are TGTGCCAGCAGCGTAGGCGCCTGGGGGGGGATGAACACTGAAGCTTTCTTT. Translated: CASSVGAWGGMNTEAFF.

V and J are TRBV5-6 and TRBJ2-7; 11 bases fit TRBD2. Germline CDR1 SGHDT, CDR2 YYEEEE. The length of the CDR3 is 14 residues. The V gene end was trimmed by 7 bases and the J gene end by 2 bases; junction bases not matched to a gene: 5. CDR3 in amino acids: CASGSGRDPYEQYF. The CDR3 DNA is TGTGCCAGCGGTAGCGGGAGGGACCCCTACGAGCAGTACTTC.

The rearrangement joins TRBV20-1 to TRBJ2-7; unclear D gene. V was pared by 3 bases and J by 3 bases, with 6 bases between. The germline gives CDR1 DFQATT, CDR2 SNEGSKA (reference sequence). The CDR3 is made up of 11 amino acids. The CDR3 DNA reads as TGCAGTGCTAGCAGAGGCTACGAGCAGTACTTC. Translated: CSASRGYEQYF.

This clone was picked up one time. The CDR3 region is CASSSGLAGGRRVYNEQFF. The CDR3 bases are TGCGCCAGCAGCTCAGGACTAGCGGGGGGCCGTCGGGTGTACAATGAGCAGTTCTTC. The chain employs TRBV5-1 and TRBJ2-1; 14 nucleotides agree with TRBD2. The CDR3 extends over 19 amino acids. CDR1 and CDR2 (germline): SGHRS, YFSETQ. Trimming removed 3 bases from V and 4 bases from J; junction bases left unmatched: 12. Full variable domain (missing parts from reference TRBV5-1 and TRBJ2-1): KAGVTQTPRYLIKTRGQQVTLSCSPISGHRSVSWYQQTPGQGLQFLFEYFSETQRNKGNFPGRFSGRQFSNSRSEMNVSTLELGDSALYLCASSSGLAGGRRVYNEQFFGPGTRLTVL.

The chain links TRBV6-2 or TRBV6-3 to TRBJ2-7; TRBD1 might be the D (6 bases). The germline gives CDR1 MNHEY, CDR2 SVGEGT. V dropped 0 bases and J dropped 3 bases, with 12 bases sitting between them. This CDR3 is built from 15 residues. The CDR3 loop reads CASSYSRTDYYEQYF. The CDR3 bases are TGTGCCAGCAGTTACTCTAGGACAGACTACTACGAGCAGTACTTC.

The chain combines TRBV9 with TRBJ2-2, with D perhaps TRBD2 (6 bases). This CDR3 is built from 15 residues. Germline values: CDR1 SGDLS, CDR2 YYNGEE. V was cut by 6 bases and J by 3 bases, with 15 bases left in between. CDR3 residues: CASNPSGVDTGELFF. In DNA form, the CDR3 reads TGTGCCAGCAACCCTTCGGGAGTGGACACCGGGGAGCTGTTTTTT.